Here is one T cell receptor (beta chain) with its context. Antigen specificity is unknown. The sample is drawn from a study of cytomegalovirus exposure and HLA in healthy donors. Primers included in the PCR were 60 Vbeta and 13 Jbeta primers. The table came from immunoSEQ multiplex PCR; TCRdb's copy has only in-frame clones and leaves some out. The data hold some 32,000 clones, with roughly 89% observed a single time. Germline CDR1 reads SGHTA; CDR2 reads FQGNSA. The CDR3 is 16 residues long. The V gene end was trimmed by 5 bases and the J gene end by 0 bases; junction bases not matched to a gene: 7. Points from the study as a whole: Another analysis was done later, and it associated roughly 15,000 TCR beta sequences with HLA alleles at 0.05 false discovery rate. The presence/absence work took it that sequencing depth was about the same across donors. Follow-up analysis later connected one missense variant in DCLRE1C with trimming of TCR beta V- and J-genes. Across HLA loci, a later analysis found differing TCR association rates, with DRB1 most and HLA-C fewest.

The genes are TRBV7-2 and TRBJ2-7, with 10 bases identical to TRBD2. The sequence was collected from a boy younger than 18 in good health and CMV-seronegative. The sequencing input was PBMCs. The CDR3 DNA reads as TGTGCCAGCAGCACCCGTAGCGGGGGGTCCTCCTACGAGCAGTACTTC. Translated, it gives CASSTRSGGSSYEQYF.